These T cell receptor beta chains were read from a single sample in a study of cytomegalovirus exposure and HLA in healthy donors. Measured with immunoSEQ multiplex PCR; TCRdb has only the in-frame clones, and not every one. The sample table sets out about 52,000 clones. Sample: PBMCs. The receptors derive from an older woman in good health and CMV-seropositive. The CDR3 runs from the conserved cysteine through the conserved F or W. D genes are given only for firm matches.

TRBV5-4,TRBJ1-2,TRBD1,TGTGCCAGCAGCCCCCCGGGACAGGGGGCTAACTATGGCTACACCTTC,CASSPPGQGANYGYTF
TRBV20-1,TRBJ1-4,NA,TGCAGTGCTGGACAGTTGGAAAAACTGTTTTTT,CSAGQLEKLFF
TRBV19,TRBJ2-3,NA,TGTGCCAGTAGTATGAGATGGAGGGGAGTAGATACGCAGTATTTT,CASSMRWRGVDTQYF
TRBV10-3,TRBJ2-1,NA,TGTGCCATCACCTCGGCCCAGGGGAATGAGCAGTTCTTC,CAITSAQGNEQFF
TRBV6-4,TRBJ2-2,TRBD1,TGTGCCAGCAGTGAATCGACAGGGACCACCGGGGAGCTGTTTTTT,CASSESTGTTGELFF
TRBV5-1,TRBJ1-1,NA,TGCGCCAGCAGCTTAGCCGGCCTCGCGGGCACTGAAGCTTTCTTT,CASSLAGLAGTEAFF
TRBV29-1,TRBJ2-5,TRBD1,TGCAGCGTTACAGGGGCTCAAGAGACCCAGTACTTC,CSVTGAQETQYF
TRBV5-1,TRBJ1-1,NA,TGCGCCAGCAGCTTTGTTCCTCTTCGGGGGATCAACACTGAAGCTTTCTTT,CASSFVPLRGINTEAFF
TRBV28,TRBJ1-2,NA,TGTGCCATCGAGGAGAAGTACTCCTATGGCTACACCTTC,CAIEEKYSYGYTF
TRBV18,TRBJ1-6,NA,TGTGCCAGCTCACTGGAGAGGAATTCACCCCTCCACTTT,CASSLERNSPLHF
TRBV6-5,TRBJ1-5,NA,TGTGCCAGCAGTTCGGGAGGGGTCGGCAATCAGCCCCAGCATTTT,CASSSGGVGNQPQHF
TRBV5-1,TRBJ1-1,NA,TGCGCCAGCAGCACTCAGGGTGTCAGGAACACTGAAGCTTTCTTT,CASSTQGVRNTEAFF
TRBV7-6,TRBJ2-2,TRBD1,TGTGCCAGCAGCTCCTCAGGGGGTACGACCGGGGAGCTGTTTTTT,CASSSSGGTTGELFF
TRBV19,TRBJ1-1,NA,TGTGCCAGTAGGCCTCGATTGGGGGGTATGAACACTGAAGCTTTCTTT,CASRPRLGGMNTEAFF
TRBV18,TRBJ1-6,NA,TGTGCCAGCTCACCATCAGGGATTAATTCACCCCTCCACTTT,CASSPSGINSPLHF
TRBV10-3,TRBJ2-7,TRBD1,TGTGCCATCAAGGGGACAGGCTCCTACGAGCAGTACTTC,CAIKGTGSYEQYF